This is a list of T cell receptor beta chains from one sample in a study of blood T cell repertoires in COVID-19. This table comes from immunoSEQ multiplex PCR, and its TCRdb copy is limited to in-frame clones, with some not included. In the table there are tens of thousands of clones, about nine tenths of which are singletons. Material: peripheral blood. The source of these receptors is a man aged 65 to 79 with active or convalescent COVID-19. CDR3s include the opening cysteine and the closing phenylalanine or tryptophan. Each record gives: V gene, clone size, D gene, J gene, CDR3 protein, CDR3 DNA. D genes are given only for firm matches. Rows may omit the clone size; those that give it use once, few, many or a size class.

V gene: TRBV28
clone size: NA
D gene: TRBD1
J gene: TRBJ2-7
CDR3 protein: CASSTPGQGRDEQYF
CDR3 DNA: TGTGCCAGCAGCACGCCGGGACAGGGGCGCGACGAGCAGTACTTC

V gene: TRBV5-1
clone size: NA
D gene: TRBD1
J gene: TRBJ1-5
CDR3 protein: CASSTGQGGSNQPQHF
CDR3 DNA: TGCGCCAGCAGCACCGGACAGGGAGGGAGCAATCAGCCCCAGCATTTT

V gene: TRBV6-1
clone size: few
D gene: TRBD1
J gene: TRBJ1-1
CDR3 protein: CASSEDFEGQGAFF
CDR3 DNA: TGTGCCAGCAGTGAAGACTTTGAGGGACAGGGAGCTTTCTTT

V gene: TRBV6-4
clone size: NA
D gene: NA
J gene: TRBJ2-1
CDR3 protein: CATSGTPNYNEQFF
CDR3 DNA: TGTGCCACCTCCGGGACACCTAACTACAATGAGCAGTTCTTC

V gene: TRBV9
clone size: few
D gene: NA
J gene: TRBJ1-5
CDR3 protein: CASSVGGRSNQPQHF
CDR3 DNA: TGTGCCAGCAGCGTAGGGGGGAGGAGCAATCAGCCCCAGCATTTT

V gene: TRBV5-4
clone size: once
D gene: TRBD2
J gene: TRBJ2-1
CDR3 protein: CASSLRASGGRDEQFF
CDR3 DNA: TGTGCCAGCAGCTTGCGGGCTAGCGGGGGCCGGGATGAGCAGTTCTTC

V gene: TRBV4-3
clone size: NA
D gene: NA
J gene: TRBJ2-7
CDR3 protein: CASSQEVGGGAYEQYF
CDR3 DNA: TGCGCCAGCAGCCAAGAGGTAGGGGGAGGGGCCTACGAGCAGTACTTC

V gene: TRBV9
clone size: once
D gene: NA
J gene: TRBJ1-6
CDR3 protein: CASSPQRGTSNSPLHF
CDR3 DNA: TGTGCCAGCAGCCCCCAAAGAGGGACAAGTAATTCACCCCTCCACTTT

V gene: TRBV5-1
clone size: NA
D gene: NA
J gene: TRBJ1-4
CDR3 protein: CASSLEGHRNEKLFF
CDR3 DNA: TGCGCCAGCAGCTTGGAGGGACACAGGAATGAAAAACTGTTTTTT

V gene: TRBV2
clone size: NA
D gene: NA
J gene: TRBJ1-2
CDR3 protein: CASILIPPPDRRVYNYGYTF
CDR3 DNA: TGTGCCAGCATTCTCATCCCCCCGCCTGACAGGCGGGTCTATAACTATGGCTACACCTTC

V gene: TRBV19
clone size: NA
D gene: NA
J gene: TRBJ2-6
CDR3 protein: CASSIRRQFSGANVLTF
CDR3 DNA: TGTGCCAGTAGTATACGACGACAGTTCTCTGGGGCCAACGTCCTGACTTTC

V gene: TRBV28
clone size: NA
D gene: NA
J gene: TRBJ1-3
CDR3 protein: CASSPPGAGTGNTIYF
CDR3 DNA: TGTGCCAGCAGCCCTCCCGGGGCAGGGACAGGAAACACCATATATTTT

V gene: TRBV7-9
clone size: NA
D gene: NA
J gene: TRBJ2-7
CDR3 protein: CASSQLRESYEQYF
CDR3 DNA: TGTGCCAGCAGCCAACTCCGGGAATCCTACGAGCAGTACTTC

V gene: TRBV15
clone size: few
D gene: NA
J gene: TRBJ1-4
CDR3 protein: CATSTGQNEKLFF
CDR3 DNA: TGTGCCACCAGCACAGGACAGAATGAAAAACTGTTTTTT

V gene: TRBV2
clone size: once
D gene: TRBD1
J gene: TRBJ1-5
CDR3 protein: CASTMTGAQHF
CDR3 DNA: TGTGCCAGCACTATGACAGGGGCCCAGCATTTT

V gene: TRBV5-1
clone size: NA
D gene: TRBD2
J gene: TRBJ2-3
CDR3 protein: CASSLGTSGSSTDTQYF
CDR3 DNA: TGCGCCAGCAGCTTGGGGACTAGCGGTTCTAGCACAGATACGCAGTATTTT

V gene: TRBV20-1
clone size: NA
D gene: TRBD1
J gene: TRBJ1-2
CDR3 protein: CSASVDRVLGEGYTF
CDR3 DNA: TGCAGTGCTAGTGTAGACAGGGTTCTAGGGGAAGGCTACACCTTC

V gene: TRBV30
clone size: NA
D gene: NA
J gene: TRBJ1-6
CDR3 protein: CAWNLRGGAPLHF
CDR3 DNA: TGTGCCTGGAACCTCCGAGGGGGGGCACCCCTCCACTTT

V gene: TRBV7-2
clone size: NA
D gene: NA
J gene: TRBJ1-3
CDR3 protein: CASSLGLEGDTIYF
CDR3 DNA: TGTGCCAGCAGCCTCGGGCTGGAGGGAGACACCATATATTTT

V gene: TRBV30
clone size: once
D gene: NA
J gene: TRBJ1-4
CDR3 protein: CAWSARGRNNEKLFF
CDR3 DNA: TGTGCCTGGAGTGCCAGAGGTCGGAATAATGAAAAACTGTTTTTT

V gene: TRBV5-1
clone size: NA
D gene: TRBD1
J gene: TRBJ2-7
CDR3 protein: CASSATGTGDLEQYF
CDR3 DNA: TGCGCCAGCAGCGCAACCGGGACAGGGGACCTCGAGCAGTACTTC

V gene: TRBV18
clone size: NA
D gene: NA
J gene: TRBJ1-6
CDR3 protein: CASSLRDLASPLHF
CDR3 DNA: TGTGCCAGCTCACTCCGGGATTTAGCATCACCCCTCCACTTT

V gene: TRBV12-3/TRBV12-4
clone size: NA
D gene: NA
J gene: TRBJ2-7
CDR3 protein: CASSSYYEQYF
CDR3 DNA: TGTGCCAGCAGTTCCTACTACGAGCAGTACTTC

V gene: TRBV6-5
clone size: NA
D gene: TRBD1
J gene: TRBJ1-1
CDR3 protein: CASSFSDRGGTEAFF
CDR3 DNA: TGTGCCAGCAGTTTTTCGGACAGGGGGGGAACTGAAGCTTTCTTT

V gene: TRBV7-2
clone size: NA
D gene: NA
J gene: TRBJ2-2
CDR3 protein: CASSLVGAGELFF
CDR3 DNA: TGTGCCAGCAGCTTAGTAGGGGCCGGGGAGCTGTTTTTT

V gene: TRBV5-6
clone size: NA
D gene: NA
J gene: TRBJ1-6
CDR3 protein: CASSFYRRDSPLHF
CDR3 DNA: TGTGCCAGCAGCTTCTACAGGCGAGACTCACCCCTCCACTTT

V gene: TRBV6-2/TRBV6-3
clone size: NA
D gene: NA
J gene: TRBJ1-2
CDR3 protein: CASSPTGEYGYTF
CDR3 DNA: TGTGCCAGCAGTCCGACAGGAGAATATGGCTACACCTTC

V gene: TRBV29-1
clone size: once
D gene: NA
J gene: TRBJ1-2
CDR3 protein: CSVVTANYGYTF
CDR3 DNA: TGCAGCGTTGTGACTGCTAACTATGGCTACACCTTC

V gene: TRBV4-3
clone size: NA
D gene: NA
J gene: TRBJ1-2
CDR3 protein: CASSQVVQGFEGYTF
CDR3 DNA: TGCGCCAGCAGCCAAGTTGTCCAGGGTTTTGAAGGCTACACCTTC

V gene: TRBV19
clone size: NA
D gene: TRBD2
J gene: TRBJ2-5
CDR3 protein: CASSQGAGRAETQYF
CDR3 DNA: TGTGCCAGTAGCCAAGGTGCGGGGAGGGCGGAGACCCAGTACTTC

V gene: TRBV2
clone size: NA
D gene: TRBD1
J gene: TRBJ1-2
CDR3 protein: CASSDPWTGADGYTF
CDR3 DNA: TGTGCCAGCAGTGACCCCTGGACAGGGGCGGATGGCTACACCTTC

V gene: TRBV9
clone size: NA
D gene: TRBD1
J gene: TRBJ2-7
CDR3 protein: CASSVGGWTGVEQYF
CDR3 DNA: TGTGCCAGCAGCGTAGGAGGGTGGACAGGGGTGGAGCAGTACTTC

V gene: TRBV6-5
clone size: NA
D gene: NA
J gene: TRBJ1-5
CDR3 protein: CASGGGNQPQHF
CDR3 DNA: TGTGCCAGTGGCGGGGGGAATCAGCCCCAGCATTTT

V gene: TRBV20-1
clone size: once
D gene: NA
J gene: TRBJ1-1
CDR3 protein: CSASRGFTLDTEAFF
CDR3 DNA: TGCAGTGCAAGTCGGGGGTTTACATTAGACACTGAAGCTTTCTTT

V gene: TRBV5-6
clone size: NA
D gene: NA
J gene: TRBJ1-3
CDR3 protein: CASSLGARRNTIYF
CDR3 DNA: TGTGCCAGCAGCTTGGGGGCCAGAAGAAACACCATATATTTT

V gene: TRBV28
clone size: NA
D gene: NA
J gene: TRBJ1-6
CDR3 protein: CASSSQQYNSPLHF
CDR3 DNA: TGTGCCAGCAGCTCCCAACAGTATAATTCACCCCTCCACTTT

V gene: TRBV6-5
clone size: once
D gene: TRBD1
J gene: TRBJ2-7
CDR3 protein: CASYRGESGSYEQYF
CDR3 DNA: TGTGCCTCTTACAGGGGGGAGTCCGGCTCCTACGAGCAGTACTTC

V gene: TRBV25-1
clone size: NA
D gene: NA
J gene: TRBJ1-3
CDR3 protein: CASSDSTGLGNTIYF
CDR3 DNA: TGTGCCAGCAGTGACTCCACAGGGCTTGGAAACACCATATATTTT

V gene: TRBV11-2
clone size: NA
D gene: TRBD1
J gene: TRBJ2-7
CDR3 protein: CASSLGGRKGQGYEQYF
CDR3 DNA: TGTGCCAGCAGCCTAGGGGGCAGGAAGGGACAGGGGTACGAGCAGTACTTC

V gene: TRBV7-2
clone size: NA
D gene: NA
J gene: TRBJ2-5
CDR3 protein: CASSLTRRETQYF
CDR3 DNA: TGTGCCAGCAGCTTGACTAGAAGGGAGACCCAGTACTTC

V gene: TRBV19
clone size: NA
D gene: NA
J gene: TRBJ2-1
CDR3 protein: CASSLTSHSYNEQFF
CDR3 DNA: TGTGCCAGTAGTCTGACTAGTCACTCCTACAATGAGCAGTTCTTC

V gene: TRBV27
clone size: NA
D gene: TRBD1
J gene: TRBJ1-1
CDR3 protein: CASSVTGADTEAFF
CDR3 DNA: TGTGCCAGCAGTGTGACAGGGGCGGACACTGAAGCTTTCTTT

V gene: TRBV5-4
clone size: NA
D gene: TRBD1
J gene: TRBJ1-1
CDR3 protein: CASKRTGETEAFF
CDR3 DNA: TGTGCCAGTAAGCGGACAGGGGAAACTGAAGCTTTCTTT

V gene: TRBV5-4
clone size: once
D gene: TRBD2
J gene: TRBJ2-5
CDR3 protein: CASSLAGGAETQYF
CDR3 DNA: TGTGCCAGCAGCTTGGCGGGAGGGGCTGAGACCCAGTACTTC